The rows below give T cell receptor beta chains drawn from one sample of a study of blood T cell repertoires in COVID-19. This table comes from immunoSEQ multiplex PCR, and its TCRdb copy is limited to in-frame clones, with some not included. The repertoire holds approximately 270,000 clones, with around 89% as singletons. The source material was PBMCs or T cells enriched from blood (not recorded which). Every receptor here comes from a woman in her thirties with acute COVID-19. Both conserved end residues are part of each CDR3. D genes are given only for firm matches. Some rows have no size entry. The others give once, few or many, or a class for an expanded clone.

15	TRBD1	.	TRBV7-9	TRBJ1-1	CASSPGTGEGTEAFF	TGTGCCAGCAGCCCCGGGACAGGGGAGGGCACTGAAGCTTTCTTT
15	.	.	TRBV4-3	TRBJ2-3	CASSQDSVQADTQYF	TGCGCCAGCAGCCAAGATTCGGTGCAAGCAGATACGCAGTATTTT
18	TRBD2	.	TRBV4-2	TRBJ2-2	CASSHILAGGQNTGELFF	TGTGCCAGCAGCCACATACTAGCGGGAGGACAAAACACCGGGGAGCTGTTTTTT
16	TRBD2	.	TRBV7-9	TRBJ2-1	CASSYGGAGGAHEQFF	TGTGCCAGCAGCTACGGAGGGGCGGGAGGCGCCCATGAGCAGTTCTTC
13	TRBD1	.	TRBV6-6	TRBJ1-2	CASSSGGEYGYTF	TGTGCCAGCAGCTCAGGGGGCGAGTATGGCTACACCTTC
14	.	.	TRBV28	TRBJ2-7	CASSLFRGPYEQYF	TGTGCCAGCAGTTTATTCCGCGGCCCCTACGAGCAGTACTTC
15	.	.	TRBV6-5	TRBJ1-2	CASSYSGRVEYGYTF	TGTGCCAGCAGTTACTCGGGCAGGGTCGAATATGGCTACACCTTC
11	.	.	TRBV20-1	TRBJ2-7	CSVNRDYEQYF	TGCAGTGTTAACAGGGACTACGAGCAGTACTTC
15	TRBD2	.	TRBV27	TRBJ2-5	CASSLGGDLLETQYF	TGTGCCAGCAGTTTAGGGGGGGACCTACTAGAGACCCAGTACTTC
15	.	.	TRBV6-2/TRBV6-3	TRBJ2-7	CASSYYPGKTYEQYF	TGTGCCAGCAGTTACTACCCGGGGAAAACCTACGAGCAGTACTTC
15	.	.	TRBV6-5	TRBJ1-2	CASSYGAGYYYGYTF	TGTGCCAGCAGTTACGGGGCAGGTTATTACTATGGCTACACCTTC
16	TRBD2	.	TRBV13	TRBJ2-3	CASSLPRAGTTDTQYF	TGTGCCAGCAGCTTACCACGAGCGGGGACCACAGATACGCAGTATTTT
14	TRBD1	.	TRBV10-3	TRBJ1-1	CATDRGGLNTEAFF	TGTGCCACCGACAGGGGAGGGCTGAACACTGAAGCTTTCTTT
13	TRBD1	.	TRBV29-1	TRBJ1-2	CSVSTGEDYGYTF	TGCAGCGTATCGACAGGGGAGGACTATGGCTACACCTTC
16	TRBD2	.	TRBV5-8	TRBJ2-7	CASSLRLAGLSYEQYF	TGTGCCAGCAGCCTCCGACTAGCGGGCCTCTCCTACGAGCAGTACTTC
16	TRBD1	.	TRBV27	TRBJ2-2	CASSPVDRGLIGELFF	TGTGCCAGCAGCCCGGTGGACAGGGGGCTTATCGGGGAGCTGTTTTTT
16	TRBD2	few	TRBV7-9	TRBJ2-1	CAGDRTSGSIYNEQFF	TGTGCCGGGGACAGGACTAGCGGGAGCATCTACAATGAGCAGTTCTTC
12	TRBD1	.	TRBV28	TRBJ1-6	CASSDRVFTLHF	TGTGCCAGCAGTGACAGGGTGTTCACCCTCCACTTT
16	.	.	TRBV5-1	TRBJ2-3	CASSLGLFPSTDTQYF	TGCGCCAGCAGCTTGGGTCTCTTTCCTAGCACAGATACGCAGTATTTT
15	TRBD1	.	TRBV5-4	TRBJ1-2	CASSWGQGAQNGYTF	TGTGCCAGCAGTTGGGGACAGGGGGCGCAAAATGGCTACACCTTC
14	.	.	TRBV21-1	TRBJ2-1	CASSSDGGYNEQFF	TGTGCCAGCAGCTCCGACGGAGGGTACAATGAGCAGTTCTTC
14	TRBD2	.	TRBV20-1	TRBJ2-3	CSASVAGGTDTQYF	TGCAGTGCTAGTGTGGCGGGAGGCACAGATACGCAGTATTTT
14	TRBD1	.	TRBV6-5	TRBJ1-4	CASSFTGGDEKLFF	TGTGCCAGCAGCTTCACAGGGGGGGATGAAAAACTGTTTTTT
13	TRBD1	once	TRBV28	TRBJ1-6	CASRSTGGSPLHF	TGTGCCAGCAGATCGACAGGGGGATCACCCCTCCACTTT